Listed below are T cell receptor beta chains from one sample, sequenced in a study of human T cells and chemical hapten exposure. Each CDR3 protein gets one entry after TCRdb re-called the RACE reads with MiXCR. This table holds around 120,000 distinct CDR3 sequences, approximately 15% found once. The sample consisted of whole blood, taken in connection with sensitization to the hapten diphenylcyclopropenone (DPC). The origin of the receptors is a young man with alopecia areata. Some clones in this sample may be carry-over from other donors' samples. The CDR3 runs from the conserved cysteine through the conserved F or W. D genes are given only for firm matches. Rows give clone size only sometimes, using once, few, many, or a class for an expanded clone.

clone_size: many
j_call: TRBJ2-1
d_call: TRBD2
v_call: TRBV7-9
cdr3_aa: CASSMRTSLSYNEQFF
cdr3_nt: TGTGCCAGCAGCATGAGGACTAGCCTGTCCTACAATGAGCAGTTCTTC

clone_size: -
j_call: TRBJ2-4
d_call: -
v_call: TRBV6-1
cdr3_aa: CASSELHGGTKNIQYF
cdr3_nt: TGTGCCAGCAGTGAATTACATGGGGGTACCAAAAACATTCAGTACTTC

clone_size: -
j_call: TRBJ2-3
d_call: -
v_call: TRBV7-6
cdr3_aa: CASSGAGDTQYF
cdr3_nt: TGTGCCAGCAGCGGCGCCGGGGATACGCAGTATTTT

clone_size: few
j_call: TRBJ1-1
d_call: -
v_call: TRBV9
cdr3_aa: CASSVEREAEAFF
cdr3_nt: TGTGCCAGCAGCGTAGAGAGGGAAGCTGAAGCTTTCTTT

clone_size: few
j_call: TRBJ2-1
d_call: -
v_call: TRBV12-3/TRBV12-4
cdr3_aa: CASSRGLILNEQFF
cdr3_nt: TGTGCCAGCAGTAGGGGCCTTATACTCAATGAGCAGTTCTTC

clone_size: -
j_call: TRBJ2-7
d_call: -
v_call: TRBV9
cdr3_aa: CASSVVADGLQYF
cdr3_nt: TGTGCCAGCAGCGTAGTGGCTGACGGACTCCAGTACTTC

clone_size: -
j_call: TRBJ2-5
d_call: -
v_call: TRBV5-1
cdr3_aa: CASSLGFPRQETQYF
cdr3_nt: TGCGCCAGCAGCTTGGGGTTCCCCAGACAAGAGACCCAGTACTTC

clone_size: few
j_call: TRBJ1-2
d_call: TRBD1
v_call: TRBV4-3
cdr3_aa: CASSHAGTGVGYTF
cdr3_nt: TGCGCCAGCAGCCACGCCGGGACAGGGGTCGGCTACACCTTC

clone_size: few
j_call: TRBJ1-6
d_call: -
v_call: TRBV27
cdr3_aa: CASSFAPGVGPSPLHF
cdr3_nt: TGTGCCAGCAGTTTCGCGCCGGGGGTAGGCCCTTCACCCCTCCACTTT

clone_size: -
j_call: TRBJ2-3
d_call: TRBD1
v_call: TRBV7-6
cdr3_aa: CASSSRTGGTDTQYF
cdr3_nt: TGTGCCAGCAGCTCGAGGACAGGGGGCACAGATACGCAGTATTTT

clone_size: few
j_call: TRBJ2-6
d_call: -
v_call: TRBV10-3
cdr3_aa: CAISEPKDSPSGANVLTF
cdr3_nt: TGTGCCATCAGTGAGCCCAAGGACAGCCCCTCTGGGGCCAACGTCCTGACTTTC

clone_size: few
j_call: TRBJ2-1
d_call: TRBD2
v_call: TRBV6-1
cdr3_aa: CALEGLAGYWSYNEQFF
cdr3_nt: TGTGCCTTGGAGGGACTAGCGGGGTATTGGTCCTACAATGAGCAGTTCTTC

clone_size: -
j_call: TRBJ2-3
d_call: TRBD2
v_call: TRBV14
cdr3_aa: CASSQDPLAGGPVLADTQYF
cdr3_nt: TGTGCCAGCAGCCAAGATCCGCTAGCGGGGGGGCCAGTCTTGGCAGATACGCAGTATTTT

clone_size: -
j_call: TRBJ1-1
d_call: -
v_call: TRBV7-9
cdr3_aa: CASGVRTEAFF
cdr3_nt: TGTGCCAGCGGTGTTCGCACTGAAGCTTTCTTT

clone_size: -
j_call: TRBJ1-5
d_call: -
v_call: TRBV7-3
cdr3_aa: CASSLTGGSNQPQHF
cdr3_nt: TGTGCCAGCAGCTTAACTGGGGGCAGCAATCAGCCCCAGCATTTT

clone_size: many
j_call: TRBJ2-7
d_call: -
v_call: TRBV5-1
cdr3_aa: CASSQGREQYF
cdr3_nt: TGCGCCAGCAGTCAAGGGAGGGAGCAGTACTTC

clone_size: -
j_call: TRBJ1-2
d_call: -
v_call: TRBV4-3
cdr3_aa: CASSQETDGYGYTF
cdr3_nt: TGCGCCAGCAGCCAAGAGACAGATGGCTATGGCTACACCTTC

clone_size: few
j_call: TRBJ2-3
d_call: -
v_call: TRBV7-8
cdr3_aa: CASSLNRVPVEIVDTQYF
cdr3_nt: TGTGCCAGCAGCTTAAATCGTGTCCCAGTCGAGATTGTCGATACGCAGTATTTT

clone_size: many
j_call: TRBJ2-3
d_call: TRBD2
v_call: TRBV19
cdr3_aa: CASSILAEDTQYF
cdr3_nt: TGTGCCAGTAGTATCCTAGCGGAAGATACGCAGTATTTT

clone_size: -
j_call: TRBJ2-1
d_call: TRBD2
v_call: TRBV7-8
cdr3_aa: CASSAAGGLFNEQFF
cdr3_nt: TGTGCCAGCAGCGCAGCGGGGGGGCTCTTCAATGAGCAGTTCTTC

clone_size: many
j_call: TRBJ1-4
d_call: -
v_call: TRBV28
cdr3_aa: CASRGTNEKLFF
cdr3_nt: TGTGCCAGCAGGGGGACTAATGAAAAACTGTTTTTT

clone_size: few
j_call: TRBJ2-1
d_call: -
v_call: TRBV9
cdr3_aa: CASSTSPASRTGRGDFNNEQFF
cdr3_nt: TGTGCCAGCAGTACCTCCCCAGCATCCCGGACGGGGCGCGGGGATTTCAACAATGAGCAGTTCTTC